These 26 T cell receptor beta chains came from one sample sequenced in a study of identical twins. TCRdb itself ran the 5' RACE reads through MiXCR, one entry per CDR3 protein. Among about 260,000 distinct CDR3 sequences listed, roughly 7% were seen once. The sample was also reused in another study, on yellow fever vaccine responses in identical twins.

The sample taken for sequencing was memory (CD45RO+) T cells sorted from blood. Receptors were obtained from a woman aged 18-29 years in good health.

Ten or more counts support this clonotype. The chain recombines TRBV12-3 or TRBV12-4 with TRBJ2-1; tentative D call: TRBD1 (6 bases). V lost 4 bases to trimming and J lost 6 bases, with 10 bases between them. The CDR3 covers 13 residues. The CDR3 coding sequence is TGTGCCAGCAGTTCCCGACAGGCCAATGAGCAGTTCTTC. This translates into CASSSRQANEQFF.

This clonotype showed up many times. The rearrangement joins TRBV28 to TRBJ2-1; possibly TRBD2 for D (7 bases). Between the trimmed V and J ends, which lost 6 bases and 7 bases, there was a span of 19 bases. The CDR3 runs to 15 residues. CDR1 is MDHEN, CDR2 SYDVKM, per germline. The CDR3 reads CASRSSVGGRNEQFF. The CDR3 bases are TGTGCCAGCAGATCTAGCGTCGGGGGGCGTAATGAGCAGTTCTTC.

Many counts were recorded for this clonotype. The rearrangement uses TRBV2 and TRBJ2-2; no definite D call. Germline CDR1 is SNHLY and CDR2 is FYNNEI. Trimming removed 6 bases from V and 7 bases from J, with 12 bases in between. There are 13 residues in the CDR3. The CDR3 DNA is TGTGCCAGCAGGCCCACCCTGATCGGGGAGCTGTTTTTT. Protein sequence: CASRPTLIGELFF. The whole variable domain, remainder taken from reference TRBV2 and TRBJ2-2, is EPEVTQTPSHQVTQMGQEVILRCVPISNHLYFYWYRQILGQKVEFLVSFYNNEISEKSEIFDDQFSVERPDGSNFTLKIRSTKLEDSAMYFCASRPTLIGELFFGEGSRLTVL.

There are a few counts of this clonotype. This sequence joins TRBV5-4 and TRBJ2-1, with D perhaps matching TRBD2 (6 bases). CDR3 length equals 16 residues. The ends were cut back, 2 bases at V and 2 bases at J, with 14 bases in the middle. CDR1 is SGHNT, CDR2 YYREEE, per germline (reference sequence). CDR3 residues: CASSLGGGGTYNEQFF. DNA of the CDR3: TGTGCCAGCAGCTTAGGTGGGGGAGGCACCTACAATGAGCAGTTCTTC.

The CDR3 loop is CASSLGAGSGGETQYF. For the CDR3, the DNA is TGCGCCAGCAGCTTAGGGGCGGGGAGCGGAGGGGAGACCCAGTACTTC. This sequence joins TRBV5-1 and TRBJ2-5; D may be TRBD2 (6 bases). Germline assignment: CDR1 SGHRS and CDR2 YFSETQ. The CDR3 extends over 16 amino acids. Trimming left V 2 bases short and J 5 bases short, with 19 bases between.

This clonotype came up many times. The V and J genes are TRBV2 and TRBJ1-2; D might be TRBD1 (6 bases). The V and J ends lost 5 bases and 2 bases respectively, with 9 bases between them. Germline loops: CDR1 SNHLY, CDR2 FYNNEI. There are 13 residues in the CDR3. The CDR3 loop is CASSPQGNYGYTF. The CDR3 nucleotides read TGTGCCAGCAGTCCCCAGGGGAACTATGGCTACACCTTC. Looking up the rest from reference TRBV2 and TRBJ1-2 gives the full variable domain: EPEVTQTPSHQVTQMGQEVILRCVPISNHLYFYWYRQILGQKVEFLVSFYNNEISEKSEIFDDQFSVERPDGSNFTLKIRSTKLEDSAMYFCASSPQGNYGYTFGSGTRLTVV.

This clonotype was recorded many times. The chain links TRBV6-5 to TRBJ1-2; the match to TRBD1 covers 8 bases. The ends lost 0 bases at V and 6 bases at J; junction bases unmatched: 6. Looked up from germline, CDR1 is MNHEY and CDR2 is SVGAGI. This CDR3 has 15 amino acids. The CDR3: CASSYSSDRVNGYTF. The CDR3 DNA reads as TGTGCCAGCAGTTACTCGTCGGACAGGGTTAATGGCTACACCTTC.

This clonotype was seen more than once but under ten times. The chain recombines TRBV2 with TRBJ2-5; D is ambiguous. Germline assignment: CDR1 SNHLY and CDR2 FYNNEI. V was trimmed by 4 bases and J by 5 bases, leaving 20 bases between them. The CDR3 is made up of 16 amino acids. CDR3 nucleotides: TGTGCCAGCAGTGTAGAAGGGTCCTACCTCGGGGAGACCCAGTACTTC. Encoded protein: CASSVEGSYLGETQYF. Full variable domain (rest looked up from reference TRBV2 and TRBJ2-5): EPEVTQTPSHQVTQMGQEVILRCVPISNHLYFYWYRQILGQKVEFLVSFYNNEISEKSEIFDDQFSVERPDGSNFTLKIRSTKLEDSAMYFCASSVEGSYLGETQYFGPGTRLLVL.

Many counts were recorded for this clonotype. One junction end disagrees with the germline gene, perhaps due to a read error. The chain carries TRBV12-3 or TRBV12-4 and TRBJ2-4; weak D call: TRBD2 (5 bases). The CDR3 sequence is 14 residues long. The CDR3 nucleotides are TGTGCCAGCAGTTTCGGTCTAGCCCAAAACATTCAGTACTTC. Protein: CASSFGLAQNIQYF.

This clonotype was seen at least ten times. The chain joins TRBV29-1 to TRBJ2-7, with D hard to call. The CDR3 has 14 residues. Germline V lookup: CDR1 SQVTM, CDR2 ANQGSEA. V dropped 7 bases and J dropped 5 bases, with 21 bases sitting between them. The CDR3 region is CSATKNLGTDEQYF. For the CDR3, the DNA is TGCAGCGCTACAAAAAACCTTGGTACGGACGAGCAGTACTTC.

There are many counts of this clonotype. The gene calls are TRBV12-3 or TRBV12-4 and TRBJ2-3; D is ambiguous. The CDR3 loop spans 13 amino acids. Between the trimmed V and J ends, which lost 10 bases and 3 bases, there was a span of 14 bases. The DNA of the CDR3 is TGTGCCACCACGTTCGGGCGGACAGATACGCAGTATTTT. Encoded protein: CATTFGRTDTQYF.

V usage is TRBV29-1 and J usage is TRBJ2-7, with 9 bases identical to TRBD2. CDR3 length equals 14 residues. V shed 7 bases, J shed 0 bases, and the junction held 7 bases outside the gene matches. The germline gives CDR1 SQVTM, CDR2 ANQGSEA. DNA of the CDR3: TGCAGCGGCCTCGATAGCGGGAGCTCCTACGAGCAGTACTTC. Translation: CSGLDSGSSYEQYF.

This clonotype was observed at least ten times. The genes are TRBV25-1 and TRBJ2-3; a possible D gene is TRBD1 (6 bases). Germline-derived CDR1 and CDR2 are MGHDK and SYGVNS. The CDR3 spans 16 residues. V lost 4 bases to trimming and J lost 0 bases, with 14 bases between them. This CDR3 is CASSATGITSTDTQYF. CDR3 bases: TGTGCCAGCAGTGCCACAGGGATTACTAGCACAGATACGCAGTATTTT.

This clonotype has just one count. This clone may be a read error of a much larger clone one base away. The chain employs TRBV5-1 and TRBJ1-2, with 7 positions matching TRBD1. Per germline, CDR1 SGHRS and CDR2 YFSETQ. The CDR3 is 15 residues long. This CDR3 reads CASSQGTEANYSYTF. The DNA for the CDR3 is TGCGCCAGCAGCCAGGGGACAGAAGCTAACTATAGCTACACCTTC.

The genes are TRBV10-3 and TRBJ2-1; weak D call: TRBD2 (7 bases). CDR3 length: 11 amino acids. Germline-derived CDR1 and CDR2 are ENHRY and SYGVKD. Trimming took 3 bases from V and 12 from J, leaving 9 bases between them. In DNA, the CDR3 is TGTGCCATCAGTGACGGGGGGCGGCAGTTCTTC. Its translation: CAISDGGRQFF.

This sequence joins TRBV19 and TRBJ1-3; D not resolved. V was cut by 7 bases and J by 4 bases, with 8 bases left in between. CDR1 is LNHDA and CDR2 is SQIVND in the germline V gene (reference sequence). The CDR3 covers 12 residues. Here the CDR3 reads CASTPRGNTIYF. Written as DNA, the CDR3 is TGTGCCAGTACCCCTCGCGGAAACACCATATATTTT.

This clonotype occurred a few times. J is TRBJ2-3 and V is TRBV28; D unresolved. This CDR3 contains 16 residues. Looked up from germline, CDR1 is MDHEN and CDR2 is SYDVKM. Trimming pared 8 bases from V and 0 bases from J, leaving 18 bases between. The DNA for the CDR3 is TGTGCCAGCCCCCCCCCGGTTAAGACTAGCACAGATACGCAGTATTTT. Protein product: CASPPPVKTSTDTQYF.

This rearrangement joins TRBV5-5 to TRBJ1-6, with a tentative D call TRBD1 (5 bases). CDR3 length: 16 residues. The V and J ends lost 2 bases and 6 bases respectively, with 15 bases between them. Germline CDR1 and CDR2: SGHKS and YYEKEE (reference sequence). CDR3 sequence (DNA): TGTGCCAGCAGCTTTCTGACAGTATCGGTTAATTCACCCCTCCACTTT. Its translation is CASSFLTVSVNSPLHF.

In this sample, this clonotype turned up a few times. This chain links TRBV7-2 with TRBJ2-5; D unresolved. Germline V gene lookup returns CDR1 SGHTA and CDR2 FQGNSA. This CDR3 has 12 amino acids. V was clipped by 3 bases and J by 2 bases, with 4 bases between them. Here the CDR3 reads CASSLTQETQYF. CDR3 in DNA: TGTGCCAGCAGCTTGACGCAAGAGACCCAGTACTTC.

This clonotype was observed a handful of times. The V call is TRBV27, the J call TRBJ2-7, with 7 bases fitting TRBD2. The CDR3 consists of 12 residues. CDR1 and CDR2 (germline): MNHEY, SMNVEV (reference sequence). With 7 bases clipped from V and 4 bases from J, the junction kept 4 bases outside the gene matches. Here the CDR3 reads CASMSGNYEQYV. CDR3 nucleotides: TGTGCCAGCATGAGCGGGAATTACGAGCAGTACGTC.

This clonotype has just a few counts. The V and J genes are TRBV5-1 and TRBJ1-1; D call uncertain. Trimming cost V 2 bases and J 5 bases, with 13 bases left between them. Looked up from germline, CDR1 is SGHRS and CDR2 is YFSETQ. The CDR3 is 14 residues long. As DNA, the CDR3 is TGCGCCAGCAGCTTACAACGATTCGGTACTGAAGCTTTCTTT. Translating gives CASSLQRFGTEAFF. Full variable domain (outside the CDR3, taken from reference TRBV5-1 and TRBJ1-1): KAGVTQTPRYLIKTRGQQVTLSCSPISGHRSVSWYQQTPGQGLQFLFEYFSETQRNKGNFPGRFSGRQFSNSRSEMNVSTLELGDSALYLCASSLQRFGTEAFFGQGTRLTVV.

In this sample, this clonotype turned up many times. The chain recombines TRBV5-1 with TRBJ1-3, with TRBD1 as a possible D gene (5 bases). The V gene lost 4 bases and the J gene lost 0 bases, with 14 bases spanning the gap. Germline V CDR1 and CDR2: SGHRS, YFSETQ. There are 16 residues in the CDR3. CDR3 residues: CASSQGSANSGNTIYF. The CDR3 region has the DNA TGCGCCAGCAGCCAGGGATCTGCGAACTCTGGAAACACCATATATTTT. The complete variable domain, with remaining parts taken from reference TRBV5-1 and TRBJ1-3, reads KAGVTQTPRYLIKTRGQQVTLSCSPISGHRSVSWYQQTPGQGLQFLFEYFSETQRNKGNFPGRFSGRQFSNSRSEMNVSTLELGDSALYLCASSQGSANSGNTIYFGEGSWLTVV.

This clonotype has ten or more counts. This sequence joins TRBV5-1 and TRBJ2-7; D unresolved. With 4 bases removed from V and 4 bases from J, the gap between germline ends came to 6 bases. The CDR3 has 11 amino acids. In germline, CDR1 is SGHRS, CDR2 YFSETQ. Here the CDR3 reads CASSDNYEQYF. CDR3 DNA sequence: TGCGCCAGCAGCGATAATTACGAGCAGTACTTC. The full variable domain, completed using reference TRBV5-1 and TRBJ2-7, is KAGVTQTPRYLIKTRGQQVTLSCSPISGHRSVSWYQQTPGQGLQFLFEYFSETQRNKGNFPGRFSGRQFSNSRSEMNVSTLELGDSALYLCASSDNYEQYFGPGTRLTVT.

The V gene is TRBV7-9, the J gene TRBJ2-1; a weak D match, TRBD1 (6 bases). V lost 4 bases and J lost 0, with 13 bases in between. CDR1 is SEHNR and CDR2 is FQNEAQ in the germline V gene (reference sequence). The CDR3 sequence is 16 residues long. The CDR3 coding sequence is TGTGCCAGCAGCTCAAACCCGGACAGCTCCTACAATGAGCAGTTCTTC. Amino acids: CASSSNPDSSYNEQFF.

This clonotype came up a few times. The rearrangement joins TRBV5-6 to TRBJ1-1; D uncertain. The CDR3 is 14 amino acids. With 2 bases removed from V and 4 bases from J, the gap between germline ends came to 12 bases. Looked up from germline, CDR1 is SGHDT and CDR2 is YYEEEE. Written as DNA, the CDR3 is TGTGCCAGCAGCTTACCCGGGGTGGGCACTGAAGCTTTCTTT. Translating gives CASSLPGVGTEAFF.

This sequence joins TRBV20-1 and TRBJ2-3; D gene uncertain. The CDR3 sequence is 13 residues long. The V gene lost 5 bases and the J gene lost 0 bases, with 9 bases spanning the gap. Germline V gene data show CDR1 as DFQATT and CDR2 as SNEGSKA (reference sequence). CDR3 in DNA: TGCAGTGCTCGAAAAATAAGCACAGATACGCAGTATTTT. Translation: CSARKISTDTQYF.